This TCR beta chain was documented in a study of untreated major depressive disorder. The CDR3 runs to 15 residues. Germline V lookup: CDR1 SGHRS, CDR2 YFSETQ. The junction had 3 bases not matched to a gene; V was cut back by 0 bases and J by 4 bases. Donors lacked major illness, comorbidities, regular medication, drug use, or heavy drinking. Study conclusions and caveats: Private clones made up every subject's top five TRBV05-01 clones. CD4+ T cells from depressed patients used TRBV05-01 (Vbeta 5.1) more often than controls. Sequencing comparisons covered only three preselected Vbeta families.

Only in-frame clones appear in the TCRdb table, and some are missing; sequencing was by immunoSEQ multiplex PCR. The table includes more than 20,000 clones, approximately 92% detected once. Turning to this clone: Its specificity is unknown.

The clonotype was recovered from a man aged 30 to 39 in good health. Specimen: CD4+ T cells from PBMCs. This chain connects TRBV5-1 to TRBJ2-5, with 10 bases matching TRBD1. Here the CDR3 reads CASSLGQGATETQYF. In nucleotides, the CDR3 is TGCGCCAGCAGCTTGGGACAGGGGGCAACAGAGACCCAGTACTTC. The variable domain in full, with the rest retrieved from reference TRBV5-1 and TRBJ2-5, is KAGVTQTPRYLIKTRGQQVTLSCSPISGHRSVSWYQQTPGQGLQFLFEYFSETQRNKGNFPGRFSGRQFSNSRSEMNVSTLELGDSALYLCASSLGQGATETQYFGPGTRLLVL.